The 20 T cell receptor beta chains listed next were all sequenced from one sample in a study of blood T cell repertoires in COVID-19. Method: immunoSEQ multiplex PCR; TCRdb's copy keeps in-frame clones and lacks some. The sample shows 90,000 to 110,000 clones, approximately 72% of them seen only once. The sample was peripheral blood. The receptor source for this set is a woman between 70 and 85 years old with acute or convalescent COVID-19.

V is TRBV5-5 and J is TRBJ2-2, with D tentatively TRBD2 (5 bases). The V end was cut by 0 bases, the J end by 0 bases, with 9 bases between. Germline CDR1 SGHKS, CDR2 YYEKEE (reference sequence). The length of the CDR3 is 16 residues. The chain's CDR3 is CASSLDGLPNTGELFF. CDR3 DNA: TGTGCCAGCAGCTTGGATGGACTCCCGAACACCGGGGAGCTGTTTTTT. The full variable domain, completed using reference TRBV5-5 and TRBJ2-2, is DAGVTQSPTHLIKTRGQQVTLRCSPISGHKSVSWYQQVLGQGPQFIFQYYEKEERGRGNFPDRFSARQFPNYSSELNVNALLLGDSALYLCASSLDGLPNTGELFFGEGSRLTVL.

The chain uses TRBV5-1 and TRBJ2-3; D remains unclear. With 1 base removed from V and 0 bases from J, the gap between germline ends came to 9 bases. Looked up from germline, CDR1 is SGHRS and CDR2 is YFSETQ. The CDR3 has 15 amino acids. The CDR3 loop is CASSLFTSSTDTQYF. For the CDR3, the DNA is TGCGCCAGCAGCTTGTTCACATCCAGCACAGATACGCAGTATTTT.

The chain combines TRBV7-7 with TRBJ2-6; no clear D. This CDR3 has 14 residues. CDR1 is SSHAT and CDR2 is FNYEAQ in the germline V gene (reference sequence). The V end lost 5 bases, the J end lost 2 bases, and 7 bases lay between the germline ends. The CDR3 nucleotides are TGTGCCAGCAGCCCCCGGGCTGGGGCCAACGTCCTGACTTTC. Its protein product is CASSPRAGANVLTF.

There are a few counts of this clone. The rearrangement uses TRBV6-5 and TRBJ1-3; D not certain. Trimming took off 7 bases at V and 2 bases at J, with 6 bases between the two ends. The CDR3 is made up of 12 amino acids. CDR1 and CDR2 from the germline V gene are MNHEY and SVGAGI. The CDR3 spells CASMRAGNTIYF. CDR3 DNA sequence: TGTGCCAGCATGAGGGCTGGAAACACCATATATTTT.

The CDR3 DNA follows: TGTGCCAGCAGGTACAACAGGGACCGGATGGATGGCTACACCTTC. Its protein product is CASRYNRDRMDGYTF. J is TRBJ1-2 and V is TRBV11-2; D possibly corresponds to TRBD1 (6 bases). The CDR3 runs 15 residues. Trimming took 6 bases from V and 6 from J, leaving 20 bases between them. Germline CDR1 reads SGHAT; CDR2 reads FQNNGV.

The chain uses TRBV23-1 and TRBJ2-6; 7 positions match TRBD2. TRBV23-1 is recorded as an ORF, its role being uncertain. The CDR3 runs 17 residues. After removal of 3 bases from V and 3 bases from J, the junction contained 8 bases not matched to a gene. The CDR3 protein is CASSQPRRGDGANVLTF. The CDR3 coding sequence is TGCGCCAGCAGTCAGCCGCGTCGGGGGGATGGGGCCAACGTCCTGACTTTC.

This clone appeared a few times. The genes are TRBV4-1 and TRBJ2-2; D may be TRBD1 (5 bases). The V and J ends lost 4 bases and 3 bases respectively, with 21 bases between them. This CDR3 spans 18 amino acids. Germline CDR1 reads MGHRA; CDR2 reads YSYEKL. The CDR3 protein is CASSRYSLDDSDTGELFF. The CDR3 DNA reads TGCGCCAGCAGCCGATATTCCCTCGATGACAGTGACACCGGGGAGCTGTTTTTT.

This chain joins TRBV27 and TRBJ1-5; D is perhaps TRBD1 (5 bases). Germline V gene lookup returns CDR1 MNHEY and CDR2 SMNVEV (reference sequence). Trimming removed 5 bases at V and 3 bases at J, with 26 bases between. The CDR3 extends over 19 amino acids. CDR3 DNA: TGTGCCAGCAGTCCCAGGGCACCGGGAGGATATAATTCCAATCAGCCCCAGCATTTT. This codes for CASSPRAPGGYNSNQPQHF.

The gene calls are TRBV24-1 and TRBJ2-5; 7 positions agree with TRBD1. Germline assignment: CDR1 KGHDR and CDR2 SFDVKD. V lost 3 bases, J lost 4 bases, and 4 bases stayed unmatched. This CDR3 has 14 residues. The CDR3 DNA is TGTGCCACCAGTGATCCACAGGGGCGAGAGACCCAGTACTTC. Its translation: CATSDPQGRETQYF.

This chain uses TRBV6-2 or TRBV6-3 with TRBJ2-2; 9 bases align to TRBD2. CDR3 length: 17 residues. The germline CDR1 and CDR2 sequences are MNHEY and SVGEGT. V lost 2 bases to trimming and J lost 4 bases; unmatched junction nucleotides: 8. The CDR3 DNA follows: TGTGCCAGCAGTTACAGCCCTAGCGGGGCGTTCACCGGGGAGCTGTTTTTT. Protein sequence: CASSYSPSGAFTGELFF.

The rearrangement joins TRBV19 to TRBJ1-5; 7 bases fit TRBD1. The V gene's germline CDR1 is LNHDA and CDR2 SQIVND (reference sequence). Trimming at V came to 6 bases and at J to 6 bases, leaving 8 bases not matched to a gene. The CDR3 extends over 14 amino acids. The CDR3 sequence is CASRTGAGGQPQHF. The CDR3 DNA reads as TGTGCCAGTAGAACAGGGGCGGGAGGTCAGCCCCAGCATTTT.

The chain carries TRBV6-1 and TRBJ1-5; TRBD1 aligns across 8 bases. Germline lookup yields CDR1 MNHNS and CDR2 SASEGT. This CDR3 is built from 20 residues. J lost 1 base, V lost 4 bases, and 18 bases had no gene match. CDR3: CASSVGPGQGQVWSNQPQHF. The CDR3 coding sequence is TGTGCCAGCAGTGTGGGGCCCGGACAGGGTCAGGTTTGGAGCAATCAGCCCCAGCATTTT.

The chain links TRBV6-5 to TRBJ1-2; D uncertain. Germline V gene sequence: CDR1 MNHEY, CDR2 SVGAGI. This CDR3 is built from 13 residues. V was trimmed by 1 base and J by 8 bases, leaving 11 bases between them. The CDR3 sequence is CASSYFGDRGYTF. The CDR3, as DNA: TGTGCCAGCAGTTACTTCGGGGATAGGGGCTACACCTTC.

V is TRBV20-1 and J is TRBJ2-5, with D uncertain. Between the trimmed V and J ends, which lost 5 bases and 5 bases, there was a span of 6 bases. The CDR3 covers 10 residues. Looked up from germline, CDR1 is DFQATT and CDR2 is SNEGSKA (reference sequence). The CDR3 DNA reads as TGCAGTGCTCTATGGGAGACCCAGTACTTC. Amino acids: CSALWETQYF.

This chain joins TRBV6-4 and TRBJ1-2; possibly TRBD1 for D (6 bases). V was pared by 6 bases and J by 4 bases, with 15 bases between. The germline gives CDR1 MRHNA, CDR2 SNTAGT. The CDR3 length is 14 residues. Written as DNA, the CDR3 is TGTGCCAGCAGGGAAACAGGGTTGAGCTATGGCTACACCTTC. Protein product: CASRETGLSYGYTF.

The V and J genes are TRBV7-9 and TRBJ1-1; TRBD1 matches at 9 bases. Germline V lookup: CDR1 SEHNR, CDR2 FQNEAQ (reference sequence). The CDR3 has 14 residues. The V segment lost 8 bases and the J segment 3 bases; nucleotides outside the gene matches: 7. CDR3 protein: CASSGQGSHTEAFF. The CDR3 bases are TGTGCCAGCTCGGGACAGGGTAGTCACACTGAAGCTTTCTTT. The entire variable domain, with the rest obtained from reference TRBV7-9 and TRBJ1-1, is as follows: DTGVSQNPRHKITKRGQNVTFRCDPISEHNRLYWYRQTLGQGPEFLTYFQNEAQLEKSRLLSDRFSAERPKGSFSTLEIQRTEQGDSAMYLCASSGQGSHTEAFFGQGTRLTVV.

This chain connects TRBV7-8 to TRBJ1-3; TRBD1 might be the D (5 bases). V lost 7 bases, J lost 1 base, and 11 bases lay in between. Germline CDR1 and CDR2: SGHVS and FQNEAQ. The CDR3 is 14 amino acids. CDR3 loop: CASTLGGSGNTIYF. The CDR3 nucleotides read TGTGCCAGCACCCTCGGGGGATCTGGAAACACCATATATTTT.

The chain couples TRBV7-2 to TRBJ2-2; 10 nucleotides match TRBD1. CDR1 is SGHTA and CDR2 is FQGNSA in the germline V gene. The CDR3 is made up of 16 amino acids. V shed 1 base, J shed 3 bases, and the junction held 2 bases outside the gene matches. The CDR3 DNA follows: TGTGCCAGCAGCTTAGAGGGACAGGGGTACACCGGGGAGCTGTTTTTT. This gives the protein CASSLEGQGYTGELFF.

This clone was picked up a small number of times. The chain is built from TRBV18 and TRBJ1-5, with D tentatively TRBD1 (6 bases). The CDR3 length is 16 residues. Germline V gene sequence: CDR1 KGHSH, CDR2 LQKENI. The ends were cut back, 2 bases at V and 6 bases at J, with 17 bases in the middle. CDR3 protein: CASSPFGPGDGQPQHF. As DNA, the CDR3 is TGTGCCAGCTCACCATTTGGGCCAGGGGATGGTCAGCCCCAGCATTTT.

In the case of this clone: This specimen includes other DNA sequences encoding the same CDR3. The J gene is TRBJ1-2, the V gene TRBV5-5, with 7 positions matching TRBD1. V lost 3 bases, J lost 4 bases, and 3 bases stayed unmatched. Per germline, CDR1 SGHKS and CDR2 YYEKEE (reference sequence). The CDR3 spans 13 residues. Here the CDR3 DNA reads TGTGCCAGCAGCTGGGGACAGTTCTATGGCTACACCTTC. Its translation is CASSWGQFYGYTF.